The 3 T cell receptor beta chains below come from one sample, sequenced in a study of response to subunit inactivated influenza vaccine. TCRdb called the RT-PCR reads again in MiXCR, with one record for every CDR3 protein. In the table there are around 540,000 distinct CDR3 sequences, 12% of which are singletons. Sequenced here: PBMCs from blood, sampled on the day of vaccination. These TCRs come from a man aged 50 to 59 who received an inactivated influenza vaccine.

V is TRBV21-1 and J is TRBJ2-4; the D segment call TRBD1 is taken from the table without a DNA check. TRBV21-1 is a listed pseudogene. The CDR3 length is 17 residues. The CDR3 coding sequence is TGTGCCAGCAGCAGAAGCAAGGGACAGATAGCCAAAAACATTCAGTACTTC. This sequence encodes CASSRSKGQIAKNIQYF.

This clonotype showed up just a few times. V usage is TRBV18 and J usage is TRBJ2-6; D might be TRBD2 (6 bases). In germline, CDR1 is KGHSH, CDR2 LQKENI. The CDR3 is 16 amino acids. V was cut by 2 bases and J by 0 bases, with 8 bases left in between. This CDR3 is CASSPSGVSGANVLTF. Written as DNA, the CDR3 is TGTGCCAGCTCACCATCGGGGGTCTCTGGGGCCAACGTCCTGACTTTC.

This clonotype appeared a few times. J is TRBJ2-5 and V is TRBV7-9, with D possibly being TRBD1 or TRBD2 (5 bases each). CDR1 and CDR2 from the germline V gene are SEHNR and FQNEAQ (reference sequence). This CDR3 spans 16 amino acids. V was shortened by 4 bases and J by 5 bases, with 20 bases between the two germline ends. CDR3 sequence (DNA): TGTGCCAGCAGCTACTCCAGGGACGTCAATCAGGAGACCCAGTACTTC. This encodes CASSYSRDVNQETQYF.